The rows below give T cell receptor beta chains drawn from one sample of a study of blood T cell repertoires in COVID-19. The protocol was immunoSEQ multiplex PCR, while the TCRdb copy is restricted to in-frame clones and leaves out a portion. The table shows some 400,000 clones, with roughly nine tenths occurring only once. The sequenced sample was PBMCs or T cells enriched from blood (not recorded which). Every receptor here comes from a woman aged 25 to 39 who had recovered from COVID-19. The CDR3 runs from the conserved cysteine through the conserved F or W. Each record gives: V gene, J gene, CDR3 length, D gene, clone size, CDR3 protein, CDR3 DNA. The D gene is left open where the match is weak. Size is omitted from some rows. Given values are once, few, many or a class for expanded clones.

>TRBV28|TRBJ2-2|18|TRBD1|once
CASSQGQGRRMNTGELFF
TGTGCCAGCAGCCAGGGACAGGGAAGAAGAATGAACACCGGGGAGCTGTTTTTT
>TRBV7-9|TRBJ1-1|16|TRBD1|-
CASSLGTGGARTEAFF
TGTGCCAGCAGCTTGGGCACAGGGGGCGCGAGGACTGAAGCTTTCTTT
>TRBV18|TRBJ1-1|14|-|-
CASSPPADRTEAFF
TGTGCCAGCTCACCACCGGCCGATCGCACTGAAGCTTTCTTT
>TRBV7-2|TRBJ2-7|12|-|-
CASSPGVHEQYF
TGTGCCAGCAGCCCAGGGGTCCACGAGCAGTACTTC
>TRBV29-1|TRBJ2-2|13|-|once
CSVTLQGTGELFF
TGCAGCGTGACACTACAGGGAACCGGGGAGCTGTTTTTT
>TRBV18|TRBJ2-2|17|-|-
CASSPPLGQGSTGELFF
TGTGCCAGCTCACCACCGCTTGGGCAGGGGAGCACCGGGGAGCTGTTTTTT
>TRBV25-1|TRBJ2-5|15|-|-
CASSELKGRQETQYF
TGTGCCAGCAGTGAACTTAAGGGGCGACAAGAGACCCAGTACTTC
>TRBV27|TRBJ1-5|15|-|-
CASSSARSGDQPQHF
TGTGCCAGCAGTTCTGCACGGTCGGGGGACCAGCCCCAGCATTTT
>TRBV5-1|TRBJ2-5|13|TRBD1|-
CASSAGQEETQYF
TGCGCCAGCAGCGCCGGACAGGAAGAGACCCAGTACTTC
>TRBV5-6|TRBJ2-5|15|-|-
CASSLGGGGSETQYF
TGTGCCAGCAGCTTGGGAGGGGGGGGCTCAGAGACCCAGTACTTC
>TRBV30|TRBJ1-2|13|-|-
CAGRRDGYYGYTF
TGTGCCGGACGGAGGGACGGCTACTATGGCTACACCTTC
>TRBV3-1/TRBV3-2|TRBJ2-1|16|-|-
CASSQTSGSSYNEQFF
TGTGCCAGCAGCCAAACCAGCGGCAGCTCCTACAATGAGCAGTTCTTC
>TRBV2|TRBJ1-1|16|-|-
CASRTGGGWSDTEAFF
TGTGCCAGCCGAACCGGGGGGGGTTGGTCGGACACTGAAGCTTTCTTT
>TRBV7-3|TRBJ2-2|16|-|-
CASSPRALALGGELFF
TGTGCCAGCAGCCCCCGAGCTTTAGCTTTGGGCGGGGAGCTGTTTTTT
>TRBV15|TRBJ1-1|14|-|-
CATRGVQWNTEAFF
TGTGCCACCAGGGGAGTACAGTGGAACACTGAAGCTTTCTTT
>TRBV6-2/TRBV6-3|TRBJ2-1|15|TRBD1|-
CASSTPGQGNNEQFF
TGTGCCAGCAGTACACCTGGACAGGGGAACAATGAGCAGTTCTTC
>TRBV7-2|TRBJ1-1|14|-|-
CASSPLFRDTEAFF
TGTGCCAGCAGCCCCTTATTCAGGGACACTGAAGCTTTCTTT
>TRBV18|TRBJ2-2|15|TRBD1|-
CASSPLTGTDGELFF
TGTGCCAGCTCACCACTGACAGGGACGGACGGGGAGCTGTTTTTT
>TRBV2|TRBJ2-2|17|-|-
CASSEPDTSLPTGELFF
TGTGCCAGCAGTGAACCGGACACTTCCTTACCTACCGGGGAGCTGTTTTTT
>TRBV5-1|TRBJ1-1|14|TRBD1|-
CASSWGQGSTEAFF
TGCGCCAGCAGCTGGGGACAGGGATCTACTGAAGCTTTCTTT
>TRBV19|TRBJ1-6|15|-|-
CASSMEGRSNSPLHF
TGTGCCAGTAGTATGGAGGGACGGTCTAATTCACCCCTCCACTTT
>TRBV5-1|TRBJ2-2|15|TRBD1|-
CASSLGTGSSGELFF
TGCGCCAGCAGCTTGGGGACAGGGTCCTCCGGGGAGCTGTTTTTT
>TRBV7-8|TRBJ1-1|13|TRBD1|-
CASSFGDRLEAFF
TGTGCCAGCAGCTTCGGGGACAGGCTTGAAGCTTTCTTT
>TRBV5-4|TRBJ1-4|14|TRBD1|-
CASSDRDRYEKLFF
TGTGCCAGCAGCGACCGGGACAGATATGAAAAACTGTTTTTT
>TRBV9|TRBJ1-5|15|-|-
CASSAGHLSNQPQHF
TGTGCCAGCAGCGCGGGACACCTGAGCAATCAGCCCCAGCATTTT
>TRBV30|TRBJ2-3|18|-|-
CAWSVPKSTLVVADTQYF
TGTGCCTGGAGTGTACCTAAATCGACTTTGGTCGTCGCAGATACGCAGTATTTT
>TRBV4-1|TRBJ2-1|16|TRBD2|-
CASSQESGGGNNEQFF
TGCGCCAGCAGCCAAGAATCGGGCGGGGGAAACAATGAGCAGTTCTTC
>TRBV27|TRBJ1-4|17|-|-
CASRRGLAASTNEKLFF
TGTGCCAGCAGACGAGGTTTGGCCGCCTCAACTAATGAAAAACTGTTTTTT
>TRBV9|TRBJ2-2|11|-|-
CASSAVGELFF
TGTGCCAGCAGCGCCGTAGGGGAGCTGTTTTTT
>TRBV7-2|TRBJ2-7|15|-|-
CASSSISSSSYEQYF
TGTGCCAGCAGCTCAATTTCAAGTAGCTCCTACGAGCAGTACTTC
>TRBV29-1|TRBJ1-1|12|-|-
CSVRQWNTEAFF
TGCAGCGTAAGACAGTGGAACACTGAAGCTTTCTTT
>TRBV12-3/TRBV12-4|TRBJ2-3|13|-|-
CASSLIAPDTQYF
TGTGCCAGCAGTTTGATAGCGCCAGATACGCAGTATTTT
>TRBV5-1|TRBJ2-7|13|-|-
CASSLLQGDEQYF
TGCGCCAGCAGCTTGCTCCAGGGTGACGAGCAGTACTTC
>TRBV6-5|TRBJ1-4|12|-|-
CASTTGSEKLFF
TGTGCCAGCACCACAGGGTCTGAAAAACTGTTTTTT
>TRBV6-5|TRBJ2-5|13|-|-
CASMSRIQETQYF
TGTGCCAGCATGAGCAGGATCCAAGAGACCCAGTACTTC